Each of the 27 T cell receptor beta chains below was sequenced from the same sample in a study of blood T cell repertoires in COVID-19. Generated by immunoSEQ multiplex PCR, the TCRdb table keeps only in-frame clones and is missing some. Of some 140,000 clones listed, about 86% are singletons. The specimen was PBMCs or T cells enriched from blood (not recorded which). Receptors were obtained from a man aged 35 to 55 with acute COVID-19.

This clone came up once. V gene TRBV19 combines with J gene TRBJ2-7; D perhaps matches TRBD2 (5 bases). V was pared by 5 bases and J by 5 bases, with 7 bases between. Germline V gene lookup returns CDR1 LNHDA and CDR2 SQIVND (reference sequence). The CDR3 contains 11 residues. CDR3 residues: CASSSGNEQYF. The CDR3 DNA reads TGTGCCAGTAGTTCGGGGAACGAGCAGTACTTC.

The chain joins TRBV2 to TRBJ2-7, with D perhaps TRBD2 (6 bases). Germline V CDR1 and CDR2: SNHLY, FYNNEI. The CDR3 has 13 amino acids. Trimming left V 8 bases short and J 4 bases short, with 15 bases between. The CDR3 loop is CASHSDYRYEQYF. The CDR3 bases are TGTGCCAGCCATTCGGACTACCGATACGAGCAGTACTTC.

This chain joins TRBV6-5 and TRBJ2-2, with D possibly being TRBD1 (5 bases). Germline lookup yields CDR1 MNHEY and CDR2 SVGAGI. Trimming removed 6 bases at V and 5 bases at J, with 16 bases between. The CDR3 sequence is 15 residues long. CDR3 residues: CASSDAGRSTGELFF. The CDR3 region has the DNA TGTGCCAGCAGCGACGCAGGGCGATCTACCGGGGAGCTGTTTTTT.

This clone was seen just once. This sequence joins TRBV11-2 and TRBJ2-5; a possible D gene is TRBD2 (5 bases). Per the germline V gene, CDR1 is SGHAT and CDR2 is FQNNGV. The CDR3 is 14 residues long. The germline V and J ends were trimmed by 5 bases and 7 bases, with 17 bases remaining between them. The chain's CDR3 is CASSRTGSEGTQYF. DNA for the CDR3: TGTGCCAGCAGCCGAACGGGGTCCGAAGGGACCCAGTACTTC.

The chain couples TRBV6-5 to TRBJ1-2; 8 nucleotides match TRBD1. Germline loops: CDR1 MNHEY, CDR2 SVGAGI. V was pared by 0 bases and J by 5 bases, with 8 bases of the junction left unmatched. The CDR3 consists of 16 residues. The CDR3 DNA follows: TGTGCCAGCAGTTACTCCCCCCCCGGGACAGGTTATGGCTACACCTTC. It specifies CASSYSPPGTGYGYTF.

The chain uses TRBV6-1 and TRBJ1-5, with D possibly matching TRBD1 (5 bases). V lost 7 bases to trimming and J lost 3 bases, with 13 bases between them. This CDR3 contains 14 residues. CDR1 MNHNS and CDR2 SASEGT come from the germline V gene. In DNA, the CDR3 is TGTGCCAGCACCCTTGACAGTTTCAATCAGCCCCAGCATTTT. Encoded protein: CASTLDSFNQPQHF.

This chain uses TRBV2 with TRBJ1-1, with D tentatively TRBD1 (5 bases). Germline assignment: CDR1 SNHLY and CDR2 FYNNEI. The V and J ends lost 6 bases and 4 bases respectively, with 12 bases between them. This CDR3 region has 13 residues. The CDR3 sequence: CASSRGEATEAFF. The CDR3 DNA sequence: TGTGCCAGCAGCCGGGGGGAGGCCACTGAAGCTTTCTTT.

The J gene is TRBJ2-7, the V gene TRBV7-6, with TRBD2 matching 7 bases. CDR1 SGHVS and CDR2 FNYEAQ come from the germline V gene. The CDR3 contains 16 residues. The trim removed 1 base at V and 0 bases at J, leaving 6 bases unmatched. CDR3 sequence: CASSLGPRGSSYEQYF. For the CDR3, the DNA is TGTGCCAGCAGCTTAGGCCCCCGCGGGAGCTCCTACGAGCAGTACTTC.

The gene calls are TRBV6-5 and TRBJ1-4; no reliable D call. This CDR3 comprises 15 residues. Trimming pared 4 bases from V and 6 bases from J, leaving 15 bases between. The germline V gene encodes CDR1 MNHEY and CDR2 SVGAGI. The CDR3 DNA sequence: TGTGCCAGCAGTTCCCTCCTTAGCGACGATGAAAAACTGTTTTTT. Its protein is CASSSLLSDDEKLFF.

The chain is built from TRBV18 and TRBJ1-2; 8 nucleotides match TRBD1. CDR3 length equals 14 residues. V lost 3 bases, J lost 4 bases, and 4 bases stayed unmatched. Germline V lookup: CDR1 KGHSH, CDR2 LQKENI. DNA of the CDR3: TGTGCCAGCTCACCGGACAGGGACGGCTATGGCTACACCTTC. Translating it yields CASSPDRDGYGYTF.

The chain has TRBV28 and TRBJ1-2; perhaps TRBD1 as D (5 bases). Germline CDR1 MDHEN, CDR2 SYDVKM. The CDR3 contains 13 residues. Trimming shortened V by 3 bases and J by 8 bases, and 13 bases separated the two germline ends. The CDR3: CASSLGGEWGYTF. CDR3 DNA sequence: TGTGCCAGCAGTTTGGGAGGGGAATGGGGCTACACCTTC.

This clone was seen only a few times. The rearrangement uses TRBV3-1 (or the pseudogene TRBV3-2) and TRBJ1-4; TRBD1 agrees at 8 bases. CDR1 is LGHDT and CDR2 is YNNKEL in the germline V gene (reference sequence). CDR3 size: 15 residues. The V gene end was trimmed by 7 bases and the J gene end by 7 bases; junction bases not matched to a gene: 11. CDR3 sequence reads: CASTSEGTGVEKLFF. CDR3 nucleotides: TGTGCCAGCACCTCCGAAGGGACAGGCGTTGAAAAACTGTTTTTT.

This rearrangement joins TRBV11-2 to TRBJ2-2; 11 bases map to TRBD1. CDR1 SGHAT and CDR2 FQNNGV come from the germline V gene. The CDR3 consists of 15 residues. V lost 5 bases to trimming and J lost 5 bases; unmatched junction nucleotides: 4. The CDR3 nucleotides read TGTGCCAGCAGCCAGGGGACAGGGGGGACCGGGGAGCTGTTTTTT. This encodes CASSQGTGGTGELFF.

The V call is TRBV28, the J call TRBJ2-7, with 8 bases identical to TRBD1. Germline V gene data show CDR1 as MDHEN and CDR2 as SYDVKM. CDR3 length: 15 amino acids. The trim removed 6 bases at V and 0 bases at J, leaving 7 bases unmatched. This chain's CDR3 is CASSQTGALSYEQYF. Here the CDR3 DNA reads TGTGCCAGCAGCCAGACAGGGGCCCTCTCCTACGAGCAGTACTTC.

The rearrangement joins TRBV15 to TRBJ1-5, with 7 bases aligning to TRBD1. In germline, CDR1 is LNHNV, CDR2 YYDKDF (reference sequence). CDR3 length: 17 amino acids. V was pared by 0 bases and J by 6 bases, with 11 bases of the junction left unmatched. The CDR3: CATSRDNRGGAGQPQHF. The DNA of the CDR3 is TGTGCCACCAGCAGAGATAACAGGGGTGGGGCTGGTCAGCCCCAGCATTTT.

This clone appeared once. The chain combines TRBV5-6 with TRBJ1-4; 7 bases match TRBD1. J was trimmed by 7 bases and V by 7 bases; bases with no gene match: 10. Germline CDR1 SGHDT, CDR2 YYEEEE. The CDR3 contains 14 residues. CDR3 sequence: CASLKGGAGEKLFF. The CDR3 DNA reads as TGTGCCAGCCTTAAAGGGGGCGCGGGTGAAAAACTGTTTTTT.

CDR3 sequence reads: CASRRQGYNYGYTF. CDR3 coding DNA: TGTGCCAGTAGAAGACAGGGGTATAACTATGGCTACACCTTC. The chain combines TRBV19 with TRBJ1-2, with 8 bases lining up with TRBD1. The CDR3 totals 14 residues. Germline V lookup: CDR1 LNHDA, CDR2 SQIVND (reference sequence). V was pared by 6 bases and J by 1 base, with 4 bases of the junction left unmatched.

The V call is TRBV19, the J call TRBJ2-5; 8 positions agree with TRBD2. V was clipped by 6 bases and J by 4 bases; unmatched bases: 13. Germline V gene data show CDR1 as LNHDA and CDR2 as SQIVND (reference sequence). This CDR3 has 16 residues. The CDR3 sequence is CASRPIGGGRIETQYF. The CDR3 coding sequence is TGTGCCAGTAGACCCATCGGGGGGGGCAGGATAGAGACCCAGTACTTC.

The table lists this clone with a count of one. The chain uses TRBV7-9 and TRBJ2-1, with 8 bases that match TRBD2. The CDR3 runs 14 residues. Trimming removed 3 bases from V and 4 bases from J; junction bases left unmatched: 2. The germline gives CDR1 SEHNR, CDR2 FQNEAQ (reference sequence). The DNA for the CDR3 is TGTGCCAGCAGCTTTAGCGGGGCGTACAATGAGCAGTTCTTC. Its translation is CASSFSGAYNEQFF. The full variable domain, with the rest looked up from reference TRBV7-9 and TRBJ2-1, is DTGVSQNPRHKITKRGQNVTFRCDPISEHNRLYWYRQTLGQGPEFLTYFQNEAQLEKSRLLSDRFSAERPKGSFSTLEIQRTEQGDSAMYLCASSFSGAYNEQFFGPGTRLTVL.

V is TRBV6-2 or TRBV6-3 and J is TRBJ1-5; no clear D gene. Germline V lookup: CDR1 MNHEY, CDR2 SVGEGT. This CDR3 has 15 amino acids. Trimming shortened V by 4 bases and J by 4 bases, and 14 bases separated the two germline ends. The DNA for the CDR3 is TGTGCCAGCAGTTCCCCCTCCGGGATTAATCAGCCCCAGCATTTT. As protein: CASSSPSGINQPQHF.

The V gene is TRBV5-1, the J gene TRBJ1-4, with 7 bases matching TRBD1. Germline CDR1 is SGHRS and CDR2 is YFSETQ. The CDR3 length is 14 residues. The ends lost 4 bases at V and 6 bases at J; junction bases unmatched: 6. The CDR3 spells CASSVQGEDEKLFF. The CDR3 DNA reads TGCGCCAGCAGCGTGCAGGGGGAAGATGAAAAACTGTTTTTT.

The chain employs TRBV5-6 and TRBJ2-1, with D tentatively TRBD2 (6 bases). V dropped 4 bases and J dropped 0 bases, with 11 bases sitting between them. The CDR3 contains 15 residues. Germline-derived CDR1 and CDR2 are SGHDT and YYEEEE. DNA of the CDR3: TGTGCCAGCAGCAGCCCTAGCGTCTCCTACAATGAGCAGTTCTTC. Its protein product is CASSSPSVSYNEQFF.

The chain has TRBV10-2 and TRBJ2-7, with a tentative D call TRBD1 (5 bases). The CDR3 sequence is 14 residues long. Trimming cost V 5 bases and J 0 bases, with 11 bases left between them. The germline gives CDR1 WSHSY, CDR2 SAAADI. In DNA, the CDR3 is TGCGCCAGCAGTAGGGAAGGGGCCTCCTACGAGCAGTACTTC. It translates to CASSREGASYEQYF.

The chain employs TRBV2 and TRBJ1-5; TRBD1 is a possible D gene (5 bases). CDR3 length: 15 amino acids. V was pared by 3 bases and J by 1 base, with 10 bases between. From germline, CDR1 is SNHLY and CDR2 FYNNEI. The CDR3 region is CASSEMGGSNQPQHF. The CDR3, as DNA: TGTGCCAGCAGTGAGATGGGGGGGAGCAATCAGCCCCAGCATTTT.

There are a few counts of this clone. This chain connects TRBV30 to TRBJ1-5; TRBD1 aligns across 7 bases. The CDR3 length is 14 residues. V shed 2 bases and J 1 base; nucleotides not matched to a gene: 2. Germline CDR1 is GTSNPN and CDR2 is SVGIG (reference sequence). CDR3 region: CAWSSGQSNQPQHF. The DNA of the CDR3 is TGTGCCTGGAGTTCGGGACAGAGCAATCAGCCCCAGCATTTT.

J is TRBJ2-7 and V is TRBV28; 7 nucleotides line up with TRBD2. The length of the CDR3 is 15 residues. Trimming cost V 4 bases and J 4 bases; bases outside gene matches: 10. The germline V gene has CDR1 MDHEN and CDR2 SYDVKM. The CDR3 DNA follows: TGTGCCAGCAGTTCATTCAGGGAGGGCCTTTACGAGCAGTACTTC. The encoded protein is CASSSFREGLYEQYF.

The rearrangement links TRBV5-1 to TRBJ2-3, with unresolved D. The CDR3 spans 14 residues. Germline CDR1 SGHRS, CDR2 YFSETQ. V dropped 1 base and J dropped 3 bases, with 9 bases sitting between them. The CDR3 loop is CASSLSVATDTQYF. The CDR3 DNA reads TGCGCCAGCAGCTTGAGTGTGGCTACAGATACGCAGTATTTT.